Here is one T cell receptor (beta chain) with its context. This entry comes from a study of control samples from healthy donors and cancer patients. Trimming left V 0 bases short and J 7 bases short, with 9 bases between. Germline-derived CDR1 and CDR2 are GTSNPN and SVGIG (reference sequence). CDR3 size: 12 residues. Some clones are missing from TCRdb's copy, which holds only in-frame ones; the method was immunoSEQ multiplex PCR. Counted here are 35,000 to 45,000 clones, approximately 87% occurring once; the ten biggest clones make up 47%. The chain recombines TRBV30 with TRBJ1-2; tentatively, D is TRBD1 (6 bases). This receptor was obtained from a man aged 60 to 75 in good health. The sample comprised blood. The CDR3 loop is CAWSVGGSGYTF. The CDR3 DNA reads TGTGCCTGGAGTGTAGGGGGATCTGGCTACACCTTC. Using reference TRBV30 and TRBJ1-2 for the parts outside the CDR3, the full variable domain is SQTIHQWPATLVQPVGSPLSLECTVEGTSNPNLYWYRQAAGRGLQLLFYSVGIGQISSEVPQNLSASRPQDRQFILSSKKLLLSDSGFYLCAWSVGGSGYTFGSGTRLTVV.